The rows below give T cell receptor beta chains drawn from one sample of a study of post-analysis software for immune sequencing data. TCRdb processed the PCR reads anew with MiXCR; each CDR3 protein has one entry. The repertoire includes hundreds of thousands of distinct CDR3 sequences, roughly three fifths of them detected once, and approximately 10% sits in the top ten. Sequencing used blood. The receptors come from a girl aged 2 to 10 with multiple sclerosis. The CDR3 runs from the conserved cysteine through the conserved F or W. D genes are given only for firm matches. The size field is filled for only some rows; it gives once, few, many or a size class.

NA,NA,TRBV15,TRBJ2-5,TGTGCCACCAGCTCCCGGGGGCAAGAGACCCAGTACTTC,CATSSRGQETQYF
NA,NA,TRBV20-1,TRBJ1-2,TGCAGTGCTAGACCCACCCGAACGGACTATGGCTACACCTTC,CSARPTRTDYGYTF
NA,NA,TRBV29-1,TRBJ2-1,TGCAGCGTTGAATCGGGCTCTAGCTCCTACAATGAGCAGTTCTTC,CSVESGSSSYNEQFF
TRBD1,NA,TRBV7-2,TRBJ2-7,TGTGCCAGCAGTTTAAGCGCAGGGGGCGCAAAATTCTACGAGCAGTACTTC,CASSLSAGGAKFYEQYF
NA,NA,TRBV20-1,TRBJ2-5,TGCAGTGCTCCCCCCCGTGGCCCTGCCGGAGGGACCCAGTACTTC,CSAPPRGPAGGTQYF
TRBD2,few,TRBV11-2,TRBJ2-1,TGTGCCAGCAGCTTGTCTAGCGGGAGGCCCCCTTTCTCCTACAATGAGCAGTTCTTC,CASSLSSGRPPFSYNEQFF
NA,NA,TRBV7-9,TRBJ1-5,TGTGCCAGCAGCTCGGACGGCCCCAATCAGCCCCAGCATTTT,CASSSDGPNQPQHF
TRBD2,few,TRBV7-6,TRBJ2-5,TGTGCCGGTAGCGGGGGGTACGGAGAGACCCAGTACTTC,CAGSGGYGETQYF
TRBD1,NA,TRBV12-3/TRBV12-4,TRBJ1-2,TGTGCCAGCAGTTTATGGGGACAGGGCTATGGCTACACCTTC,CASSLWGQGYGYTF
NA,NA,TRBV20-1,TRBJ1-5,TGCAGTGCTAGTGACGGGAGCAATCAGCCCCAGCATTTT,CSASDGSNQPQHF
NA,NA,TRBV5-1,TRBJ2-3,TGCGCCAGCAGCTTGGGGACAGGGAGGGGCACAGATACGCAGTATTTT,CASSLGTGRGTDTQYF
NA,NA,TRBV5-1,TRBJ2-3,TGCGCCAGCAGCACCATCCAGGGAGATACGCAGTATTTT,CASSTIQGDTQYF
NA,NA,TRBV15,TRBJ1-4,TGTGCCACCAGCAGAGATAGTCGCGCAACTAATGAAAAACTGTTTTTT,CATSRDSRATNEKLFF
NA,NA,TRBV6-1,TRBJ2-5,TGTGCCAGCAGTGCACAGGATCGACAAGAGACCCAGTACTTC,CASSAQDRQETQYF
TRBD1,NA,TRBV5-1,TRBJ2-7,TGCGCCAGCAGCTTGGGACAGGGGGATGAGGAGCAGTACTTC,CASSLGQGDEEQYF
NA,NA,TRBV20-1,TRBJ1-1,TGCAGTGCTTTATACCTGAACACTGAAGCTTTCTTT,CSALYLNTEAFF
NA,few,TRBV7-2,TRBJ1-2,TGTGCCAGCAGCTTACAAACAGATAACTATGGCTACACCTTC,CASSLQTDNYGYTF
NA,NA,TRBV25-1,TRBJ2-1,TGTGCCAGCAGTGAACCCGGCCCTGCCTACAATGAGCAGTTCTTC,CASSEPGPAYNEQFF
TRBD2,few,TRBV5-1,TRBJ2-5,TGCGCCAGCAGCTTAAGAGCGGGGGGTGCGGAGACCCAGTACTTC,CASSLRAGGAETQYF
TRBD2,NA,TRBV5-1,TRBJ2-5,TGCGCCAGCAGCTTGGATCTAGCGGGGGCGGGGGAGACCCAGTACTTC,CASSLDLAGAGETQYF
TRBD2,few,TRBV20-1,TRBJ2-1,TGCAGTGCTACCCGACTAGCGGGTTTGGTGTATGAGCAGTTCTTC,CSATRLAGLVYEQFF
NA,NA,TRBV3-1,TRBJ2-3,TGTGCCAGCAGTCCAAGATCTGTGATATCCACAGATACGCAGTATTTT,CASSPRSVISTDTQYF
TRBD1,NA,TRBV7-9,TRBJ1-5,TGTGCCAGCAGCGCCGGGACAGGGGGCCATCAGCCCCAGCATTTT,CASSAGTGGHQPQHF
TRBD1,NA,TRBV6-5,TRBJ1-1,TGTGCCAGCAGTTATAGGGGGCCCACTGAAGCTTTCTTT,CASSYRGPTEAFF
NA,NA,TRBV6-5,TRBJ1-2,TGTGCCACGTCTCGGGGAGGAGACTATGGCTACACCTTC,CATSRGGDYGYTF
NA,NA,TRBV9,TRBJ2-3,TGTGCCAGCAGCGTAGGAGGGGGGGATACGCAGTATTTT,CASSVGGGDTQYF
TRBD2,NA,TRBV20-1,TRBJ2-7,TGCAGTGCTAGGGGGGGGGTCGAGCAGTACTTC,CSARGGVEQYF
NA,NA,TRBV20-1,TRBJ2-2,TGCAGTGCCCGAGGCGGCGGGGAGCTGTTTTTT,CSARGGGELFF
NA,NA,TRBV20-1,TRBJ2-2,TGCAGTGCTAGAGACCCCGGGACACCCACCGGGGAGCTGTTTTTT,CSARDPGTPTGELFF
NA,NA,TRBV3-1,TRBJ2-7,TGTGCCAGCAGCCAAAATAAAGCGAGCGAGCAGTACTTC,CASSQNKASEQYF
TRBD1,NA,TRBV12-3/TRBV12-4,TRBJ1-1,TGTGCCAGCAGATCGACAGGGGCTCGGGACACTGAAGCTTTCTTT,CASRSTGARDTEAFF
NA,NA,TRBV29-1,TRBJ1-1,TGCAGCGTAGGCAGGGGAGTCGCTGAAGCTTTCTTT,CSVGRGVAEAFF
NA,NA,TRBV11-2,TRBJ1-1,TGTGCCAGCAGCTTAGAGCCGGGGACCCCAAGGGCTTTCTTT,CASSLEPGTPRAFF
TRBD1,few,TRBV29-1,TRBJ2-3,TGCAGCGTTGAGCGGGACAGGGGGACAGATACGCAGTATTTT,CSVERDRGTDTQYF
NA,once,TRBV4-1,TRBJ1-3,TGCGCCAGCAGCCAGATCGGTCTCTCTGGAAACACCATATATTTT,CASSQIGLSGNTIYF
TRBD1,once,TRBV20-1,TRBJ1-5,TGCAGTGCTAGGACAGGGGTACGGCAGCCCCAGCATTTT,CSARTGVRQPQHF
NA,few,TRBV20-1,TRBJ2-3,TGCAGTGCTTGTGAGACAGATACGCAGTATTTT,CSACETDTQYF
TRBD1,NA,TRBV2,TRBJ1-1,TGTGCCAGCAGTCCTAATAGACCGGGACAGGGGGCCATGAACACTGAAGCTTTCTTT,CASSPNRPGQGAMNTEAFF
TRBD1,NA,TRBV12-3/TRBV12-4,TRBJ1-2,TGTGCCAGCAGTCGACCGGGACAGGAGTATGGCTACACCTTC,CASSRPGQEYGYTF
TRBD1,NA,TRBV5-6,TRBJ2-2,TGTGCCAGCAGCTTGTGGGACAGGGAGGCCGGGGAGCTGTTTTTT,CASSLWDREAGELFF